The source of this T cell receptor beta chain is a study of early T cells in non-severe SARS-CoV-2 infection. Study in general: The study sequenced bulk RNA from unsorted whole blood, with chains unpaired.

This clonotype was seen a handful of times. cDNA molecules, individually, were tagged with unique molecular identifiers. From the 5' RACE reads, TCRdb called clonotypes with MiXCR, one entry per CDR3 protein. The data contain about 100,000 distinct CDR3 sequences, less than 15% of them singletons. Per germline, CDR1 MNHEY and CDR2 SMNVEV (reference sequence). There are 17 residues in the CDR3. Germline trimming cut 4 bases from V and 4 bases from J; bases unmatched to any gene: 13. Source material: whole blood. The genes are TRBV27 and TRBJ1-1, with 9 bases matching TRBD1. The TCR originated in an adult who was a healthcare worker with PCR-confirmed SARS-CoV-2 infection or an uninfected control (not recorded which). The CDR3 DNA follows: TGTGCCAGCAGTTCCCTAGGAGACAGGGGGTTGGGCACTGAAGCTTTCTTT. Its translation: CASSSLGDRGLGTEAFF.